The 27 T cell receptor beta chains reported below all come from one sample, sequenced in a study of blood T cell repertoires in COVID-19 (dated by TCRdb to the early 2020s). The method behind the library was the immunoSEQ multiplex PCR assay. TCRdb stores this immuneACCESS table with in-frame sequences only. Part of the clones is absent; in the studies checked, under half of the shortfall reflects unresolved V genes, and no reason is known for the rest. This sample comprises 330,000 or so clones, roughly 90% of them detected only once. Of the sample, over 1% is held by the ten largest clones. Specimen: PBMCs or T cells enriched from blood (not recorded which). The receptors derive from a woman between 25 and 40 years old who had been exposed to COVID-19.

The rearrangement joins TRBV27 to TRBJ1-6, with D uncertain. Deletions cut 6 bases from V and 8 bases from J, with 14 bases between. This CDR3 is built from 14 residues. Germline V CDR1 and CDR2: MNHEY, SMNVEV (reference sequence). The chain's CDR3 is CASSSAGSHSPLHF. The DNA of the CDR3 is TGTGCCAGCAGCTCCGCGGGGTCCCATTCACCCCTCCACTTT.

The chain uses TRBV6-5 and TRBJ1-1; possible D gene TRBD1, 6 bases. V lost 5 bases and J 1 base, leaving 11 bases between the germline ends. The germline CDR1 and CDR2 sequences are MNHEY and SVGAGI. The CDR3 totals 14 residues. This chain's CDR3 is CASSQTGRNTEAFF. The CDR3 bases are TGTGCCAGCAGTCAAACAGGGCGGAACACTGAAGCTTTCTTT.

V gene TRBV29-1 combines with J gene TRBJ2-3, with D maybe TRBD2 (5 bases). V was pared by 4 bases and J by 3 bases, with 14 bases between. The CDR3 has 14 residues. CDR1 and CDR2 from the germline V gene are SQVTM and ANQGSEA. The CDR3 spells CSVGTASGTDTQYF. CDR3 DNA: TGCAGCGTTGGTACAGCCTCGGGGACAGATACGCAGTATTTT.

In DNA, the CDR3 is TGTGCCAGCTCACCACCCGGGACACCCCTTGGGAACACTGAAGCTTTCTTT. It translates to CASSPPGTPLGNTEAFF. The chain combines TRBV18 with TRBJ1-1, with a weak D call TRBD1 (6 bases). The ends were cut back, 0 bases at V and 1 base at J, with 15 bases in the middle. The CDR3 loop spans 17 amino acids. Germline V lookup: CDR1 KGHSH, CDR2 LQKENI.

The chain employs TRBV29-1 and TRBJ2-1; the D is unclear. The germline V gene encodes CDR1 SQVTM and CDR2 ANQGSEA. V was cut by 0 bases and J by 10 bases, with 10 bases left in between. The CDR3 sequence is 12 residues long. CDR3: CSVEDLSSEQFF. CDR3 nucleotide sequence: TGCAGCGTTGAAGACCTTTCGAGCGAGCAGTTCTTC.

The sample holds many counts of this clone. The genes are TRBV2 and TRBJ2-7; 10 nucleotides line up with TRBD1. The CDR3 consists of 14 residues. Germline CDR1 is SNHLY and CDR2 is FYNNEI. The V segment lost 5 bases and the J segment 3 bases; nucleotides outside the gene matches: 4. CDR3 sequence: CASSSGTGVYEQYF. CDR3 nucleotides: TGTGCCAGCAGTTCCGGGACAGGGGTCTACGAGCAGTACTTC.

V gene TRBV7-3 combines with J gene TRBJ2-3; D gene uncertain. With 1 base removed from V and 3 bases from J, the gap between germline ends came to 8 bases. Germline V gene lookup returns CDR1 SGHTA and CDR2 FQGTGA. The CDR3 is made up of 14 amino acids. The DNA of the CDR3 is TGTGCCAGCAGCTTAAGAAGCTCTACAGATACGCAGTATTTT. Its protein product is CASSLRSSTDTQYF. The complete variable domain, with remaining parts taken from reference TRBV7-3 and TRBJ2-3, reads GAGVSQTPSNKVTEKGKYVELRCDPISGHTALYWYRQSLGQGPEFLIYFQGTGAADDSGLPNDRFFAVRPEGSVSTLKIQRTERGDSAVYLCASSLRSSTDTQYFGPGTRLTVL.

This clone was detected once. The chain is built from TRBV24-1 and TRBJ1-2, with 8 bases matching TRBD1. Trimming cost V 7 bases and J 5 bases; bases outside gene matches: 8. There are 14 residues in the CDR3. The germline V gene has CDR1 KGHDR and CDR2 SFDVKD. CDR3 sequence (DNA): TGTGCCACCAGCGACAGGGGACCTGATTATGGCTACACCTTC. Residues: CATSDRGPDYGYTF.

V usage is TRBV27 and J usage is TRBJ1-1; D gene unclear. This CDR3 has 13 amino acids. The germline gives CDR1 MNHEY, CDR2 SMNVEV (reference sequence). V lost 3 bases to trimming and J lost 3 bases, with 8 bases between them. The CDR3, as DNA: TGTGCCAGCAGTTTTCTCCCTGACACTGAAGCTTTCTTT. Translating it yields CASSFLPDTEAFF.

The chain couples TRBV6-5 to TRBJ2-7, with 11 bases matching TRBD1. The germline V gene has CDR1 MNHEY and CDR2 SVGAGI. After removal of 6 bases from V and 6 bases from J, the junction contained 4 bases not matched to a gene. The CDR3 is made up of 13 amino acids. This CDR3 reads CASRGQGEVEQYF. The DNA of the CDR3 is TGTGCCAGCAGGGGACAGGGGGAGGTCGAGCAGTACTTC.

This clone is a singleton in its sample. V usage is TRBV5-1 and J usage is TRBJ2-3, with TRBD1 as a possible D gene (6 bases). This CDR3 has 14 amino acids. Trimming removed 2 bases from V and 3 bases from J, with 10 bases in between. CDR1 SGHRS and CDR2 YFSETQ come from the germline V gene. CDR3 nucleotides: TGCGCCAGCAGCTTAGGACAGACAACAGATACGCAGTATTTT. Its protein product is CASSLGQTTDTQYF.

The rearrangement uses TRBV28 and TRBJ1-6, with D hard to call. This CDR3 comprises 17 residues. Deletions cut 5 bases from V and 6 bases from J, with 20 bases between. The germline V gene has CDR1 MDHEN and CDR2 SYDVKM. The CDR3 here is CASSTHLGFQANSPLHF. CDR3 bases: TGTGCCAGCAGTACCCACCTCGGGTTTCAAGCTAATTCACCCCTCCACTTT.

In its sample, this clone was seen once. J is TRBJ2-1 and V is TRBV18; D not resolved. Trimming took off 4 bases at V and 0 bases at J, with 10 bases between the two ends. Germline V lookup: CDR1 KGHSH, CDR2 LQKENI. This CDR3 is built from 15 residues. The DNA of the CDR3 is TGTGCCAGCTCACGGGCAGGCAGCTCCTACAATGAGCAGTTCTTC. This sequence encodes CASSRAGSSYNEQFF. Based on the CDR3 plus reference TRBV18 and TRBJ2-1, the full variable domain is NAGVMQNPRHLVRRRGQEARLRCSPMKGHSHVYWYRQLPEEGLKFMVYLQKENIIDESGMPKERFSAEFPKEGPSILRIQQVVRGDSAAYFCASSRAGSSYNEQFFGPGTRLTVL.

The chain combines TRBV28 with TRBJ2-7; TRBD1 is a possible D gene (6 bases). In germline, CDR1 is MDHEN, CDR2 SYDVKM. Trimming removed 6 bases at V and 3 bases at J, with 12 bases between. CDR3 length: 13 amino acids. CDR3 sequence: CASRGAGNYEQYF. The CDR3 nucleotides read TGTGCCAGCAGGGGGGCGGGTAACTACGAGCAGTACTTC.

This clone was detected only a few times. The chain has TRBV6-5 and TRBJ1-6; D gene ambiguous. Trimming cost V 10 bases and J 7 bases, with 17 bases left between them. The V gene's germline CDR1 is MNHEY and CDR2 SVGAGI. The CDR3 sequence is 14 residues long. The CDR3 reads CAMAEQPSNSPLHF. DNA of the CDR3: TGTGCCATGGCGGAGCAACCCTCAAATTCACCCCTCCACTTT.

The chain has TRBV19 and TRBJ1-2; 9 bases line up with TRBD1. The length of the CDR3 is 15 residues. Trimming took 7 bases from V and 1 from J; bases not matched to a gene: 7. Germline assignment: CDR1 LNHDA and CDR2 SQIVND (reference sequence). CDR3 in amino acids: CASKGTGRLNYGYTF. The CDR3 bases are TGTGCCAGTAAAGGGACAGGGAGGCTTAACTATGGCTACACCTTC. Filled out from reference TRBV19 and TRBJ1-2, the complete variable domain reads DGGITQSPKYLFRKEGQNVTLSCEQNLNHDAMYWYRQDPGQGLRLIYYSQIVNDFQKGDIAEGYSVSREKKESFPLTVTSAQKNPTAFYLCASKGTGRLNYGYTFGSGTRLTVV.

The chain uses TRBV28 and TRBJ1-2; the D gene is possibly TRBD1 (5 bases). Deletions cut 2 bases from V and 12 bases from J, with 10 bases between. Per the germline V gene, CDR1 is MDHEN and CDR2 is SYDVKM. The CDR3 runs to 11 residues. This CDR3 is CASSLQGTHTF. The CDR3 bases are TGTGCCAGCAGTTTACAGGGCACGCACACCTTC.

This clone was seen once. The chain combines TRBV5-6 with TRBJ2-2; TRBD1 agrees at 11 bases. The germline V gene has CDR1 SGHDT and CDR2 YYEEEE. Trimming removed 3 bases from V and 6 bases from J; junction bases left unmatched: 7. The CDR3 sequence is 16 residues long. CDR3 residues: CASSSAGTGGSGELFF. DNA for the CDR3: TGTGCCAGCAGCTCCGCCGGGACAGGGGGTTCCGGGGAGCTGTTTTTT.

This rearrangement joins TRBV7-8 to TRBJ2-7, with a tentative D call TRBD2 (6 bases). V lost 2 bases and J 3 bases, leaving 14 bases between the germline ends. CDR1 is SGHVS, CDR2 FQNEAQ, per germline. This CDR3 is 15 amino acids long. CDR3 in amino acids: CASSLNTGTLYEQYF. The CDR3 nucleotides are TGTGCCAGCAGCTTAAATACGGGGACTCTCTACGAGCAGTACTTC.

The V and J genes are TRBV5-4 and TRBJ1-6; TRBD1 agrees at 7 bases. The CDR3 has 19 amino acids. The germline V gene has CDR1 SGHNT and CDR2 YYREEE (reference sequence). The V gene end was trimmed by 4 bases and the J gene end by 0 bases; junction bases not matched to a gene: 13. DNA for the CDR3: TGTGCCAGCAGCAACCGGATCGGGACAGAGAGCTCCTATAATTCACCCCTCCACTTT. It encodes CASSNRIGTESSYNSPLHF.

The chain carries TRBV28 and TRBJ1-2, with 8 nucleotides matching TRBD1. J was trimmed by 7 bases and V by 5 bases; bases with no gene match: 9. Germline V gene lookup returns CDR1 MDHEN and CDR2 SYDVKM. This CDR3 contains 14 residues. The DNA of the CDR3 is TGTGCCAGCAGTCCCCGACAGGGGTGGGGTGGCTACACCTTC. This sequence encodes CASSPRQGWGGYTF.

V gene TRBV11-1 combines with J gene TRBJ1-6; 8 nucleotides match TRBD1. The germline V gene has CDR1 SGHAT and CDR2 FQDESV (reference sequence). The junction had 12 bases not matched to a gene; V was cut back by 7 bases and J by 7 bases. CDR3 length equals 16 residues. The CDR3 sequence: CASTSYQGQGNSPLHF. The CDR3 DNA reads TGTGCCAGCACTTCCTACCAAGGACAGGGAAATTCACCCCTCCACTTT. Drawing the rest from reference TRBV11-1 and TRBJ1-6, the complete variable domain is EAEVAQSPRYKITEKSQAVAFWCDPISGHATLYWYRQILGQGPELLVQFQDESVVDDSQLPKDRFSAERLKGVDSTLKIQPAELGDSAMYLCASTSYQGQGNSPLHFGNGTRLTVT.

The CDR3 sequence is CASSRNRDSYYEQYF. The CDR3 region has the DNA TGCGCCAGCAGTCGGAACCGGGACAGCTACTACGAGCAGTACTTC. The genes are TRBV23-1 and TRBJ2-7, with 7 bases that match TRBD1. TRBV23-1 is an open reading frame whose function is uncertain. V lost 4 bases and J lost 3; bases outside the gene matches: 9. This CDR3 is built from 15 residues.

The chain employs TRBV28 and TRBJ2-2, with D unresolved. Trimming removed 2 bases at V and 6 bases at J, with 7 bases between. Germline-derived CDR1 and CDR2 are MDHEN and SYDVKM. This CDR3 contains 13 residues. The CDR3 nucleotides read TGTGCCAGCAGTTTAGACACCCCCGGGGAGCTGTTTTTT. Translated: CASSLDTPGELFF.

V gene TRBV28 combines with J gene TRBJ2-7; D is possibly TRBD1 (5 bases). The CDR3 spans 15 residues. CDR1 is MDHEN and CDR2 is SYDVKM in the germline V gene. V was clipped by 5 bases and J by 1 base, with 15 bases between them. CDR3 nucleotides: TGTGCCAGCAGTCGTGCAGGGATCGTGTCCTACGAGCAGTACTTC. Translation: CASSRAGIVSYEQYF.

The V gene is TRBV28, the J gene TRBJ1-4, with unresolved D. Germline loops: CDR1 MDHEN, CDR2 SYDVKM. Trimming shortened V by 2 bases and J by 10 bases, and 5 bases separated the two germline ends. This CDR3 region has 11 residues. The CDR3: CASSLSRKLFF. The DNA for the CDR3 is TGTGCCAGCAGTTTAAGTAGAAAACTGTTTTTT.

V is TRBV5-1 and J is TRBJ2-1; D gene ambiguous. Trimming cost V 0 bases and J 1 base, with 8 bases left between them. This CDR3 has 15 amino acids. From germline, CDR1 is SGHRS and CDR2 YFSETQ. The CDR3 nucleotides read TGCGCCAGCAGCTTGGGGTGGCTTTCCTACAATGAGCAGTTCTTC. Translating it yields CASSLGWLSYNEQFF.